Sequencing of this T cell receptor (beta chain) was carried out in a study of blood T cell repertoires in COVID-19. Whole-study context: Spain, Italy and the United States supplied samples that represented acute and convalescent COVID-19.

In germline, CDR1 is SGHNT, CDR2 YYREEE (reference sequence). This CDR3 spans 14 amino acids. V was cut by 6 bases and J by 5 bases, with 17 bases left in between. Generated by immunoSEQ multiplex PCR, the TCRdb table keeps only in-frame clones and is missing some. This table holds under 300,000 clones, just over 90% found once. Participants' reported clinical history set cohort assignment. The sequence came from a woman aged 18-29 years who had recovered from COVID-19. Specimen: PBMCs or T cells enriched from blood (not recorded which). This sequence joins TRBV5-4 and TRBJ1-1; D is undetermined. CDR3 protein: CASTRTSGRTEAFF. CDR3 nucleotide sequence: TGTGCCAGCACGAGGACCTCGGGGAGAACTGAAGCTTTCTTT.